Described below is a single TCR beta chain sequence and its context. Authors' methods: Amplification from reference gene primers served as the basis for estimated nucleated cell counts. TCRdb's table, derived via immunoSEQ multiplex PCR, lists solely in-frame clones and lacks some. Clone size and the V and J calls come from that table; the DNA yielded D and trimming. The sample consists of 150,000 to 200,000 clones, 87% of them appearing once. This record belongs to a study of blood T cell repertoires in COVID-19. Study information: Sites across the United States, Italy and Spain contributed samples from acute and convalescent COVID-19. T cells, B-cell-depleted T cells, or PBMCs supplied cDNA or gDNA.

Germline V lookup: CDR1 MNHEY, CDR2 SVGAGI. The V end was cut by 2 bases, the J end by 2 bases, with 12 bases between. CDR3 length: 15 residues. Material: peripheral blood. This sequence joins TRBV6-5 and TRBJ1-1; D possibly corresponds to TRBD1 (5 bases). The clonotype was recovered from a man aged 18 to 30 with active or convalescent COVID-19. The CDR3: CASSYAQAANTEAFF. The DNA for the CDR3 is TGTGCCAGCAGTTACGCACAGGCTGCTAACACTGAAGCTTTCTTT.